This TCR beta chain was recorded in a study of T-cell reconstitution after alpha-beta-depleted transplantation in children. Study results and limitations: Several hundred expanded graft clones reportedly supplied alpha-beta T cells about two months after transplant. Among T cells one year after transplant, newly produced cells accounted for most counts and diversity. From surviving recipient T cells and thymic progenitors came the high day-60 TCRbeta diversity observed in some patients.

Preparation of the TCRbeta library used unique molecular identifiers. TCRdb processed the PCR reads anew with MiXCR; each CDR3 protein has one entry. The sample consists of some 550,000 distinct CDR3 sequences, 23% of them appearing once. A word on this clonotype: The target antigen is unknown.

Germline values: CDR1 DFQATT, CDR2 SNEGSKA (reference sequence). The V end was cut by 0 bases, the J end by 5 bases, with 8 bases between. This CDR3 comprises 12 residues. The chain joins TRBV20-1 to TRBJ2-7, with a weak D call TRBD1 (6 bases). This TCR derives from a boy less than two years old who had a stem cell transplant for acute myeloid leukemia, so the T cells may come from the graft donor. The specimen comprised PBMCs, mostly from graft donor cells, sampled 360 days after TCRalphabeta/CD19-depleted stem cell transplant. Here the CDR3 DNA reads TGCAGTGCTAGAGATCAGGGGAACGAGCAGTACTTC. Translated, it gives CSARDQGNEQYF.